This T cell receptor (beta chain) appears in the sequencing data of a study of graft-versus-host responses after intestinal transplantation. About the study: Grafts were multivisceral, liver-intestinal, or isolated intestinal. All recipients were given anti-thymocyte globulin induction, and tacrolimus and steroids were then administered for roughly three years.

This clone was observed once. Its antigen remains unidentified. Trimming removed 0 bases at V and 3 bases at J, with 9 bases between. The germline gives CDR1 SGHRS, CDR2 YFSETQ. CDR3 size: 14 residues. TCRdb's copy holds only in-frame clones and misses some; the assay was immunoSEQ multiplex PCR. The data hold approximately 88,000 clones, with about 94% observed a single time. Study-wide points: Individuals carrying graft-donor T cell macrochimerism showed high graft-versus-host to host-versus-graft clonal ratios in allografts. Some GvH clones appeared in ileal mucosa or blood before recipient bone marrow.

This receptor was identified in a human donor who was the organ donor for an intestinal transplant. The chain carries TRBV5-1 and TRBJ1-2; D is possibly TRBD1 (6 bases). The source material was unstimulated CD4+ T cells sorted from spleen or lymph node cells, sampled before transplant. The CDR3 DNA sequence: TGCGCCAGCAGCTTGGGACAGGCATACTATGGCTACACCTTC. Protein sequence: CASSLGQAYYGYTF.